This TCR beta chain was recorded in a study of T cells in narcolepsy. Study overall: Donors had narcolepsy type 1 or type 2, or were healthy controls.

Some clones are missing from TCRdb's copy, which holds only in-frame ones; the method was immunoSEQ multiplex PCR. Of tens of thousands of clones in the sample, about four fifths were seen once. Germline loops: CDR1 SGHRS, CDR2 YFSETQ. Trimming took off 6 bases at V and 7 bases at J, with 20 bases between the two ends. CDR3 length: 15 residues. This chain links TRBV5-1 with TRBJ2-1; maybe TRBD2 (5 bases). The sequenced sample was CD45RA- memory CD4+ T cells from PBMCs. The clonotype originates from a human donor with narcolepsy. The CDR3 DNA follows: TGCGCCAGCAAGGAAGAGGCGGGTTCGGTGAATGAGCAGTTCTTC. Translation: CASKEEAGSVNEQFF.